The rows below give T cell receptor beta chains drawn from one sample of a study of pediatric ulcerative colitis. Assay used: immunoSEQ multiplex PCR; TCRdb lists only in-frame clones, some missing. The sample carries 35,000 or so clones, around three quarters recorded once. The source material was gut tissue. These receptor sequences come from a boy aged 5-17 years with moderate ulcerative colitis. Each CDR3 is given with its conserved first and last residue. A D gene is named only where the DNA matches it firmly.

j_call,v_call,d_call,cdr3_aa
TRBJ2-7,TRBV5-4,.,CASSLAGVVPYEQYF
TRBJ1-2,TRBV5-1,TRBD1,CASSVTGEYGYTF
TRBJ2-3,TRBV7-2,TRBD2,CASRGRNTDTQYF
TRBJ1-2,TRBV7-2,.,CASSLGVQGYGYTF
TRBJ2-5,TRBV27,.,CASSLGLAETQYF
TRBJ1-4,TRBV18,.,CASSFDAGAMGKLFF
TRBJ1-2,TRBV5-1,TRBD1,CASSLGDRGYGYTF
TRBJ2-1,TRBV7-2,.,CASSFRMSSYNEQFF
TRBJ2-1,TRBV11-2,TRBD1,CASSLFRDRNNEQFF
TRBJ2-1,TRBV10-2,.,CASSEQAGGGYNEQFF
TRBJ1-5,TRBV4-1,TRBD1,CASSLMTGLNQPQHF
TRBJ2-7,TRBV5-4,TRBD2,CASSLVSSGAKYDQYF
TRBJ1-1,TRBV10-3,.,CAISVQSNTEAFF
TRBJ2-7,TRBV6-1,.,CASSEGPSYEQYF
TRBJ1-1,TRBV2,.,CASSPGRNTEAFF
TRBJ1-3,TRBV30,TRBD1,CAWSVQGSLLLPSGNTIYF
TRBJ1-2,TRBV5-1,.,CASSLRAGANYGYTF
TRBJ2-3,TRBV6-6,TRBD1,CASIMGGTGGTDTQYF
TRBJ2-5,TRBV4-2,TRBD1,CASSLGQGYNGRETQYF
TRBJ1-2,TRBV15,.,CATSRDEKVFNYGYTF
TRBJ2-3,TRBV11-2,.,CASAAGSTDTQYF
TRBJ2-7,TRBV4-1,.,CASSQDGVPSSYEQYF
TRBJ2-7,TRBV6-1,TRBD2,CASSDVGRGYEQYF
TRBJ1-1,TRBV2,.,CASSVLKAGTEAFF
TRBJ1-4,TRBV7-8,.,CASSLGPGNNEKLFF
TRBJ2-1,TRBV6-5,.,CASSYSRGYNEQFF
TRBJ1-1,TRBV18,.,CASSPRRGSEAFF
TRBJ2-4,TRBV13,.,CASSHGGAKNIQYF
TRBJ2-2,TRBV11-2,.,CASSLGYQLTGELFF
TRBJ1-5,TRBV25-1,.,CASSESEGGQPQHF
TRBJ2-1,TRBV5-6,.,CASSLDPSYNEQFF
TRBJ1-2,TRBV4-1,.,CASSHDRRQGMGYGYTF
TRBJ1-3,TRBV4-1,TRBD1,CASSQGPGTGKGNTIYF
TRBJ2-7,TRBV5-1,.,CASSLAVNDYEQYF
TRBJ1-5,TRBV4-2,.,CASSLQGGNQPQHF
TRBJ2-1,TRBV7-2,.,CASSPPGFRNEQFF